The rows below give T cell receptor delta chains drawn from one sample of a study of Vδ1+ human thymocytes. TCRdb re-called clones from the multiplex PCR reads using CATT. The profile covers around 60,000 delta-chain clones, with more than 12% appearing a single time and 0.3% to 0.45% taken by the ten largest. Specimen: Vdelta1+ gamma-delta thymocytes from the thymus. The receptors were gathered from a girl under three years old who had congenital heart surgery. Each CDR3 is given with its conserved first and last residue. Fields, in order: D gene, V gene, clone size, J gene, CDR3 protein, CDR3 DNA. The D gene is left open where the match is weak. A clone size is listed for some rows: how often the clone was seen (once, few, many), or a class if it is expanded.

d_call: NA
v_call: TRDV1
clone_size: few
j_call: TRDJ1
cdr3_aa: CALGELTLSLLVGRGGTDKLIF
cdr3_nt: TGTGCTCTTGGGGAACTTACGCTGTCACTCCTAGTAGGTAGAGGAGGCACCGATAAACTCATCTTT

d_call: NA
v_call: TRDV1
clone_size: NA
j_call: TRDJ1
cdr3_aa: CALGELTPPDKLIF
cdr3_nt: TGTGCTCTTGGGGAACTCACCCCCCCTGATAAACTCATCTTT

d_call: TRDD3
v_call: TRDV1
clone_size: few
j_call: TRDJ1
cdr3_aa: CALGAPEWGLLGDTSTDKLIF
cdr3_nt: TGTGCTCTTGGGGCCCCCGAATGGGGGTTACTGGGGGATACATCCACCGATAAACTCATCTTT

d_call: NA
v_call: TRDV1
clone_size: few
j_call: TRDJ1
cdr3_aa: CALGGGGGDIDKLIF
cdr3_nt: TGTGCTCTTGGAGGGGGTGGAGGAGACATCGATAAACTCATCTTT

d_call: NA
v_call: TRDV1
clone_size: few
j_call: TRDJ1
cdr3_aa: CALGNSYRGTNVYTDKLIF
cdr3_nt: TGTGCTCTTGGGAACTCCTACAGGGGGACGAATGTTTACACCGATAAACTCATCTTT

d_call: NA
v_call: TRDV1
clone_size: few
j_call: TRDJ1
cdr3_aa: CALGELPSYFTITDKLIF
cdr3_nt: TGTGCTCTTGGGGAACTCCCCTCCTACTTCACGATCACCGATAAACTCATCTTT

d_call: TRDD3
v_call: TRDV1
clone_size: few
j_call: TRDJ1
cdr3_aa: CALGEQVGPTGGYSFTDKLIF
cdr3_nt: TGTGCTCTTGGGGAACAGGTAGGACCTACTGGGGGATACTCATTCACCGATAAACTCATCTTT

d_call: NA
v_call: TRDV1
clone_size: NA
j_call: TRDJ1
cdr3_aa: CALGECLLCRGTYTDKLIF
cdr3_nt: TGTGCTCTTGGGGAATGTCTGCTCTGCAGGGGGACTTACACCGATAAACTCATCTTT

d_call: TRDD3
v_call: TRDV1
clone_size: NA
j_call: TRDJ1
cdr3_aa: CALVPPKGLRTLGDPTYTDKLIF
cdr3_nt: TGTGCTCTTGTCCCCCCCAAAGGTTTACGGACGCTGGGGGATCCGACGTACACCGATAAACTCATCTTT

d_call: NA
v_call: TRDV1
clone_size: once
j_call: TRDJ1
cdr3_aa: CALGEVSNLRPPLYTDKLIF
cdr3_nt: TGTGCTCTTGGGGAAGTTTCGAACCTACGACCACCCTTGTACACCGATAAACTCATCTTT

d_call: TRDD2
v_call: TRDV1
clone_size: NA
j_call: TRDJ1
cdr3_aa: CALGEAFLGRIPSQTAVLIF
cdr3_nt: TGTGCTCTTGGGGAGGCCTTCCTAGGTCGTATACCCTCACAGACGGCTGTGCTCATCTTT

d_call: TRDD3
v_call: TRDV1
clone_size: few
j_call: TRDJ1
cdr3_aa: CALGEDGGFGVLGYTDKLIF
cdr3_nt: TGTGCTCTTGGGGAAGACGGCGGATTCGGGGTACTGGGGTATACCGATAAACTCATCTTT

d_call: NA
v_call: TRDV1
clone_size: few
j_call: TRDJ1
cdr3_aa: CALGAGWTDKLIF
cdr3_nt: TGTGCTCTTGGAGCAGGCTGGACCGATAAACTCATCTTT

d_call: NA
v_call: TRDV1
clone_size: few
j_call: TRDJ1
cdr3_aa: CALGEIIKNSKLIF
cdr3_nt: TGTGCTCTTGGGGAGATAATCAAGAATTCGAAACTCATCTTT